This T cell receptor (beta chain) was identified during a study of regulatory T cells in long-lasting Graves disease. The CDR3 extends over 15 amino acids. V lost 6 bases to trimming and J lost 7 bases; unmatched junction nucleotides: 15. Germline V lookup: CDR1 SNHLY, CDR2 FYNNEI. This clonotype was seen more than once but under ten times. Its matching antigen is unknown. Arm-PCR of CDR3 regions and iRepertoire HTBI primers were the basis on which TCR beta libraries were built. TCRdb ran MiXCR on the multiplex PCR reads and lists one entry per CDR3 protein. In the table there are fewer than 550,000 distinct CDR3 sequences, 16% of which are singletons. Whole-study findings and limits: The persistent group shared about 2,600 public clonotypes, more than the approximately 1,000 shared by new patients. Persistent disease favored TRBV28, TRBJ1-2 and TRBJ2-5.

Stated time point: newly diagnosed GD, antithyroid drugs for less than 3 months. Isolated PBMC RNA provided the starting material for the TCR library. These data were also reused for a study on T cells in Graves' hyperthyroidism and ophthalmopathy.

The sequences come from peripheral blood mononuclear cells (PBMCs), collected at new diagnosis, from a patient treated with antithyroid drugs. The chain links TRBV2 to TRBJ2-7; 7 nucleotides agree with TRBD1. The source is a woman aged 40-65 years with Graves disease. The CDR3 DNA sequence: TGTGCCAGCAGACCCCCGGGACAGACTTTTGGGGAGCAGTACTTC. Translated, it gives CASRPPGQTFGEQYF.